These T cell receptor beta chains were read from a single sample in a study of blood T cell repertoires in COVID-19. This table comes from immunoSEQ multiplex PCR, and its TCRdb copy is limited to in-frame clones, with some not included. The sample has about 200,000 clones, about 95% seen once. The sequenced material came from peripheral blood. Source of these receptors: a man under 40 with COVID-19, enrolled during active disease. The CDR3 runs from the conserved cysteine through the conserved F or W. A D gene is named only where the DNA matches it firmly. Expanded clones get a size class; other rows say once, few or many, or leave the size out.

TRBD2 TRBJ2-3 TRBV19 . TGTGCCAGTAGTGCGACTAGCGGGGGGGCCGTAGATACGCAGTATTTT CASSATSGGAVDTQYF
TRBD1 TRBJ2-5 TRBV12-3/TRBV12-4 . TGTGCCAGCCAGGGGGCTGGGGAGACCCAGTACTTC CASQGAGETQYF
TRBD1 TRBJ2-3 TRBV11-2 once TGTGCCAGCACCAAACACGTACAGGGGCCAGATACGCAGTATTTT CASTKHVQGPDTQYF
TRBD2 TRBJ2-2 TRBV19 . TGTGCCAGTAGTCGCGGGGGGGCCTTCACCGGGGAGCTGTTTTTT CASSRGGAFTGELFF
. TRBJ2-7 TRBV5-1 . TGCGCCAGCAGCTTGGCCGGAGGGTACTCCTACGAGCAGTACTTC CASSLAGGYSYEQYF
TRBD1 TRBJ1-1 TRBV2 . TGTGCCAGCGCAGGGGGCATGAACACTGAAGCTTTCTTT CASAGGMNTEAFF
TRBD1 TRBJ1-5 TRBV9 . TGTGCCAGCAGCCCCGGCAGGGGGAATCAGCCCCAGCATTTT CASSPGRGNQPQHF
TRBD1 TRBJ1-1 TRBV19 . TGTGCCAGTAGTCAGACAGGGCTGAACACTGAAGCTTTCTTT CASSQTGLNTEAFF
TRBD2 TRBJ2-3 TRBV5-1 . TGCGCCAGCAGCCCTAAGGGACCAGCGGGGTCGCAGTATTTT CASSPKGPAGSQYF
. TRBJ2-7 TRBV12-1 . TGTGCCAGCAGCAGGAGGGAGGGGACAGGGACTATGAGGAACTTC CASSRREGTGTMRNF
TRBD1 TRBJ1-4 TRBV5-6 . TGTGCCAGCACCAATAGGGACAGGGCGTCAGAAAAACTGTTTTTT CASTNRDRASEKLFF
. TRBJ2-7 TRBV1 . TGCACCAGCAGCCAACCCGGGACTAGAGCAACCTACGAGCAGTACTTC CTSSQPGTRATYEQYF
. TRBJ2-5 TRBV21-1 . TGTGCCAGCAGCAAAGCGTCCGGGCAGGGGGGAAGTGGGACCCAGTACTTC CASSKASGQGGSGTQYF
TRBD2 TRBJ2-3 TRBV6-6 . TGTGCCAGCAGCATAGCGGGGGGTCCTAGCACAGATACGCAGTATTTT CASSIAGGPSTDTQYF
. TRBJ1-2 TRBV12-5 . TGTGCTAGTGGCAATAACCCTGGGGGGGGTAGAAGATTTGGCTATGGCTACACCTTC CASGNNPGGGRRFGYGYTF
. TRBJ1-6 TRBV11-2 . TGTGCCAGCGCACAGGGCTCCTATAATTCACCCCTCCACTTT CASAQGSYNSPLHF
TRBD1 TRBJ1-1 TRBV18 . TGTGCCAGCTCACCGACCGGGACAGCTACGAACACTGAAGCTTTCTTT CASSPTGTATNTEAFF
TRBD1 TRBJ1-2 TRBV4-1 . TGCGCCAGCAGCCAAACCCGGACAGGGGGCAAAAATCCTAACTATGGCTACACCTTC CASSQTRTGGKNPNYGYTF
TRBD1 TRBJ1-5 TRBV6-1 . TGTGCCAGCAGTGACAGGGGGAGCAATCAGCCCCAGCATTTT CASSDRGSNQPQHF
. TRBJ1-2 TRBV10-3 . TGTGCCATCAGCAACACAGATGGCTACACCTTC CAISNTDGYTF
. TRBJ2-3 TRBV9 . TGTGCCAGCAGCGTAGTTGAGAGGGGCACAGATACGCAGTATTTT CASSVVERGTDTQYF
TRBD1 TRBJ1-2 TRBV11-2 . TGTGCCAGCAGCTTGTCCGGGACAGGGGGCTTCTATGGCTACACCTTC CASSLSGTGGFYGYTF
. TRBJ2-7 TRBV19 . TGTGCCAGTAGTATCGATTCAGGCTCCTACGAGCAGTACTTC CASSIDSGSYEQYF
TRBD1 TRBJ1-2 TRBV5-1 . TGCGCCAGCAGCTGGGACAGGATGGATGGCTACACCTTC CASSWDRMDGYTF
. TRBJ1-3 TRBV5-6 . TGTGCCAGCAGCTCCCCCAGCTCTGGAAACACCATATATTTT CASSSPSSGNTIYF
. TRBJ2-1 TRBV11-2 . TGTGCCAGCAGCTTAGTTGCGGGGGCGGGTTACAATGAGCAGTTCTTC CASSLVAGAGYNEQFF
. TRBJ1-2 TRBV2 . TGTGCCAGCAGTGAACAAGGGGAGGCCTATGGCTACACCTTC CASSEQGEAYGYTF
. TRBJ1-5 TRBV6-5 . TGTGCCAGCAGCAAAGACAGGTTCAATCAGCCCCAGCATTTT CASSKDRFNQPQHF
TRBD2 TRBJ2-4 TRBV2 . TGTGCCAGCAGTGAAGCGGGACTAGCGGGGAACATTCAGTACTTC CASSEAGLAGNIQYF
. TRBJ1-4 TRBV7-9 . TGTGCCAGCAGCTTTGATCAGGGAGGTGAAAAACTGTTTTTT CASSFDQGGEKLFF
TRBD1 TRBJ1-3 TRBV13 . TGTGCCAGCAGCTCGGACAGGGATAACGCTGGAAACACCATATATTTT CASSSDRDNAGNTIYF
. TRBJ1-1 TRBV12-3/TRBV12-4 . TGTGCCAGCAGTTGGCACACTGAAGCTTTCTTT CASSWHTEAFF
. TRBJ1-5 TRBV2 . TGTGCCAGCAGTAACGGGGGAATACGAGTTAGCAATCAGCCCCAGCATTTT CASSNGGIRVSNQPQHF
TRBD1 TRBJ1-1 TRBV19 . TGTGCCAGTAGTCACAGGGGACCTGAAGCTTTCTTT CASSHRGPEAFF
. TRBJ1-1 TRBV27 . TGTGCCAGCAGTTTATCCGGAGGGGCCGTTGAAGCTTTCTTT CASSLSGGAVEAFF
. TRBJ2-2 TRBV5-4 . TGTGCCAGCAGCTTGGGCAGGGTTTCCGGGGAGCTGTTTTTT CASSLGRVSGELFF
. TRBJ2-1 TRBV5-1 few TGCGCCAGCAGCTCATATGTCGGCAATGAGCAGTTCTTC CASSSYVGNEQFF
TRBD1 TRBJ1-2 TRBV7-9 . TGTGCCAGCAGCTTAGTTGGGACAGGGGTCAACTATGGCTACACCTTC CASSLVGTGVNYGYTF
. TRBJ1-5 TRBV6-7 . TGTGCCCGGGAAAGCAATCAGCCCCAGCATTTT CARESNQPQHF
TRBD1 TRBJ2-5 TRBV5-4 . TGTGCCAGCAGCGGCAGACAGGGGTCGGAGACCCAGTACTTC CASSGRQGSETQYF
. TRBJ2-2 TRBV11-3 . TGTGCCAGCAGCTTAGTCAGGGATCCTTCTACCGGGGAGCTGTTTTTT CASSLVRDPSTGELFF
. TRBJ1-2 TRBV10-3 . TGTGCCATCATGGGGGGAGTTGGCTACACCTTC CAIMGGVGYTF
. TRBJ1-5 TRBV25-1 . TGTGCCAGCAGTGACAGGGTGGGCCAGCCCCAGCATTTT CASSDRVGQPQHF
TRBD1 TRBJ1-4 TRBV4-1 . TGCGCCAGCAGCCACCTCAGGGGGGCACGTGAAAAACTGTTTTTT CASSHLRGAREKLFF
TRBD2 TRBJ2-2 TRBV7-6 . TGTGCCAGCAGCACCCTTGCGGGGGGTAACACCGGGGAGCTGTTTTTT CASSTLAGGNTGELFF
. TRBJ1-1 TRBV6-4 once TGTGCCAGCACTTATAAGGGGCTAAGGGTGGCGGTCATGAACACTGAAGCTTTCTTT CASTYKGLRVAVMNTEAFF
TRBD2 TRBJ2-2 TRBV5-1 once TGCGCCAGCAGCTTGTTGCGGGGGACGGACACCGGGGAGCTGTTTTTT CASSLLRGTDTGELFF
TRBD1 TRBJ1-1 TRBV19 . TGTGCCAGTAGTAGTCAGGGGGCTAAGGCTGAAGCTTTCTTT CASSSQGAKAEAFF
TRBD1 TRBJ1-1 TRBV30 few TGTGCCTGGAATTTGGGGACAGGGGTTGGGATCTTT CAWNLGTGVGIF
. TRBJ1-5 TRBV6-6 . TGTGCCAGCAACCAAAAGCAGGGTAATCAGCCCCAGCATTTT CASNQKQGNQPQHF
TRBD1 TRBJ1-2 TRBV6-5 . TGTGCCAGCAGTTCTCCCCAGGGGGGTGCCTATGGCTACACCTTC CASSSPQGGAYGYTF
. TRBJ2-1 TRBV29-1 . TGCAGCGTTGATCGGGACACCAATGAGCAGTTCTTC CSVDRDTNEQFF